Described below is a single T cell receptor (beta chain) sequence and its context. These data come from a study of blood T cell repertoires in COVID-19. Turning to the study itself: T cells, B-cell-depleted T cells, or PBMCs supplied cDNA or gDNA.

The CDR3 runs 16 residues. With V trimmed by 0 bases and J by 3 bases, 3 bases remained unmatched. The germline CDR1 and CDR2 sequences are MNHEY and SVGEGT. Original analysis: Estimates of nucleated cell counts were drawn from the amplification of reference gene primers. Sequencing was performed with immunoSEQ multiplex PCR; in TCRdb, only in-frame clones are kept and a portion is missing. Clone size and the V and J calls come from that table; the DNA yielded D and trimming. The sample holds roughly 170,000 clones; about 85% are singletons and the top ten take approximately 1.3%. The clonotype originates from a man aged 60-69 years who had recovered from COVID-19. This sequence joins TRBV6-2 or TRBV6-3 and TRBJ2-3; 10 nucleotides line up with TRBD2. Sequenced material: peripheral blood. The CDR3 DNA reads TGTGCCAGCAGTTACTCGAGTAGCGGGGGGACAGATACGCAGTATTTT. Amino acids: CASSYSSSGGTDTQYF.